The 17 T cell receptor beta chains reported below all come from one sample, sequenced in a study of vaccination effects on CD4 cells after COVID-19. Profiled with immunoSEQ multiplex PCR; TCRdb holds only in-frame clones, not every one. The sample has 40,000 or so clones; approximately 72% are singletons. Antigens for these TCRs are unknown. It was after nine to eleven days of culture that CD4+ T cells were isolated. The specimen was CD4+ T cells from PBMCs cultured without peptide, collected before COVID-19 vaccination. The receptors were gathered from a human donor who received a COVID-19 vaccine.

The V and J genes are TRBV5-1 and TRBJ2-2, with a possible D match to TRBD1 (6 bases). V lost 0 bases and J lost 4, with 16 bases in between. The CDR3 totals 17 residues. Germline CDR1 and CDR2: SGHRS and YFSETQ. The CDR3: CASSLVPTGSSTGELFF. CDR3 nucleotides: TGCGCCAGCAGCTTGGTACCTACAGGGAGTTCCACCGGGGAGCTGTTTTTT.

This clone was recorded a few times. V gene TRBV23-1 combines with J gene TRBJ1-5; TRBD1 might be the D (5 bases). TRBV23-1 carries the ORF label, with uncertain function. This CDR3 comprises 16 residues. V was trimmed by 4 bases and J by 7 bases, leaving 20 bases between them. CDR3 DNA: TGCGCCAGCAGTCCCCCAGGGCCAGGGCTATTCCAGCCCCAGCATTTT. The encoded protein is CASSPPGPGLFQPQHF.

DNA of the CDR3: TGTGCCAGCAGCCCGTTTAGCGCGAGGGGGACCACAGATACGCAGTATTTT. Residues: CASSPFSARGTTDTQYF. The chain recombines TRBV3-1 (or the pseudogene TRBV3-2) with TRBJ2-3; a possible D gene is TRBD1 (6 bases). The CDR3 covers 17 residues. With 4 bases removed from V and 2 bases from J, the gap between germline ends came to 19 bases. CDR1 is LGHDT, CDR2 YNNKEL, per germline (reference sequence).

The CDR3 protein is CASSSQPTSREQYF. The CDR3 DNA reads as TGTGCCAGCTCTAGCCAGCCGACGTCGCGCGAGCAGTACTTC. The chain is built from TRBV6-5 and TRBJ2-7; D perhaps matches TRBD2 (5 bases). The CDR3 covers 14 residues. V lost 8 bases, J lost 6 bases, and 20 bases lay in between. CDR1 is MNHEY, CDR2 SVGAGI, per germline.

This chain links TRBV18 with TRBJ2-7; D perhaps matches TRBD2 (7 bases). CDR1 and CDR2 (germline): KGHSH, LQKENI. Trimming took 6 bases from V and 1 from J, leaving 16 bases between them. This CDR3 spans 15 amino acids. CDR3 loop: CASSSYREGSYEQYF. In DNA form, the CDR3 reads TGTGCCAGCTCCTCGTACAGGGAGGGATCCTACGAGCAGTACTTC. The whole variable domain, remainder taken from reference TRBV18 and TRBJ2-7, is NAGVMQNPRHLVRRRGQEARLRCSPMKGHSHVYWYRQLPEEGLKFMVYLQKENIIDESGMPKERFSAEFPKEGPSILRIQQVVRGDSAAYFCASSSYREGSYEQYFGPGTRLTVT.

The V gene is TRBV11-2, the J gene TRBJ2-2; a possible D gene is TRBD1 (6 bases). Trimming cost V 5 bases and J 6 bases, with 13 bases left between them. Germline CDR1 is SGHAT and CDR2 is FQNNGV. The CDR3 is made up of 14 amino acids. The CDR3 sequence is CASSARQVAGELFF. In DNA form, the CDR3 reads TGTGCCAGCAGCGCGAGACAGGTTGCCGGGGAGCTGTTTTTT. The full variable domain, in which reference TRBV11-2 and TRBJ2-2 provide the parts outside the CDR3, is EAGVAQSPRYKIIEKRQSVAFWCNPISGHATLYWYQQILGQGPKLLIQFQNNGVVDDSQLPKDRFSAERLKGVDSTLKIQPAKLEDSAVYLCASSARQVAGELFFGEGSRLTVL.

This clone occurred a few times. The CDR3 DNA reads as TGTGCCAGCAGCCGCGGGGGACAGTACTCCTACGAGCAGTACTTC. Translated: CASSRGGQYSYEQYF. The chain combines TRBV7-9 with TRBJ2-7, with D perhaps being TRBD1 or TRBD2 (7 bases each). Trimming removed 5 bases from V and 0 bases from J, with 14 bases in between. CDR1 SEHNR and CDR2 FQNEAQ come from the germline V gene (reference sequence). The CDR3 is made up of 15 amino acids. Complete variable domain (other parts from reference TRBV7-9 and TRBJ2-7): DTGVSQNPRHKITKRGQNVTFRCDPISEHNRLYWYRQTLGQGPEFLTYFQNEAQLEKSRLLSDRFSAERPKGSFSTLEIQRTEQGDSAMYLCASSRGGQYSYEQYFGPGTRLTVT.

The CDR3 coding sequence is TGTGCCAGCAGCCTAGGGGGGCAGGCCGGGGGTAATCAGCCCCAGCATTTT. Protein sequence: CASSLGGQAGGNQPQHF. The V call is TRBV3-1 (or the pseudogene TRBV3-2), the J call TRBJ1-5, with a tentative D call TRBD1 (6 bases). This CDR3 has 17 amino acids. Germline V gene sequence: CDR1 LGHDT, CDR2 YNNKEL (reference sequence). V was pared by 4 bases and J by 4 bases, with 20 bases between.

This sequence joins TRBV27 and TRBJ2-6; D gene uncertain. CDR1 MNHEY and CDR2 SMNVEV come from the germline V gene (reference sequence). Trimming removed 2 bases at V and 0 bases at J, with 5 bases between. The CDR3 extends over 15 amino acids. The CDR3 sequence: CASSLDGSGANVLTF. As DNA, the CDR3 is TGTGCCAGCAGTTTAGACGGCTCTGGGGCCAACGTCCTGACTTTC.

The chain uses TRBV5-1 and TRBJ1-1; a possible D gene is TRBD1 (5 bases). Germline assignment: CDR1 SGHRS and CDR2 YFSETQ. Trimming shortened V by 3 bases and J by 0 bases, and 9 bases separated the two germline ends. This CDR3 has 14 amino acids. CDR3 in DNA: TGCGCCAGCAGCTCGGGGGGGGTGAACACTGAAGCTTTCTTT. This encodes CASSSGGVNTEAFF.

The chain uses TRBV19 and TRBJ1-5; TRBD1 agrees at 7 bases. The CDR3 runs to 13 residues. With 7 bases clipped from V and 3 bases from J, the junction kept 3 bases outside the gene matches. Germline values: CDR1 LNHDA, CDR2 SQIVND (reference sequence). The CDR3 DNA follows: TGTGCCAGTACCGACAGGGACAATCAGCCCCAGCATTTT. Protein sequence: CASTDRDNQPQHF. Variable domain in full (rest from reference TRBV19 and TRBJ1-5): DGGITQSPKYLFRKEGQNVTLSCEQNLNHDAMYWYRQDPGQGLRLIYYSQIVNDFQKGDIAEGYSVSREKKESFPLTVTSAQKNPTAFYLCASTDRDNQPQHFGDGTRLSIL.

The chain employs TRBV7-3 and TRBJ2-1, with D hard to call. The CDR3 loop spans 15 amino acids. The V gene lost 2 bases and the J gene lost 0 bases, with 8 bases spanning the gap. Looked up from germline, CDR1 is SGHTA and CDR2 is FQGTGA. The CDR3 here is CASSLEGYSYNEQFF. The CDR3 DNA sequence: TGTGCCAGCAGCTTAGAAGGTTACTCCTACAATGAGCAGTTCTTC.

This clone has only one observation. The gene calls are TRBV6-7 and TRBJ1-2, with 7 bases that match TRBD1. TRBV6-7 is placed among ORFs of uncertain function. The V segment lost 5 bases and the J segment 4 bases; nucleotides outside the gene matches: 19. This CDR3 is 18 amino acids long. CDR3 nucleotides: TGTGCCAGCAGTGCCCGACAGGGAAGGGACCCCCCTCCCTATGGCTACACCTTC. It specifies CASSARQGRDPPPYGYTF.

The V gene is TRBV12-3 or TRBV12-4, the J gene TRBJ1-5, with D unclear. There are 13 residues in the CDR3. V was pared by 3 bases and J by 3 bases, with 6 bases between. CDR3 residues: CASSFGYNQPQHF. CDR3 nucleotide sequence: TGTGCCAGCAGTTTCGGGTACAATCAGCCCCAGCATTTT.

This clone is medium-sized. The identical CDR3 is also encoded by other nucleotide sequences in the sample. The chain uses TRBV7-2 and TRBJ2-2; D remains ambiguous. Trimming left V 4 bases short and J 3 bases short, with 3 bases between. The CDR3 contains 12 residues. Germline V CDR1 and CDR2: SGHTA, FQGNSA. The CDR3 sequence: CASSSDTGELFF. In DNA form, the CDR3 reads TGTGCCAGCAGCTCAGACACCGGGGAGCTGTTTTTT.

The V call is TRBV12-3 or TRBV12-4, the J call TRBJ1-5; D may be TRBD1 (5 bases). The CDR3 extends over 13 amino acids. Trimming removed 11 bases at V and 5 bases at J, with 16 bases between. The CDR3 loop reads CAGTPGADQPQHF. The CDR3 DNA is TGTGCCGGGACCCCGGGAGCTGATCAGCCCCAGCATTTT.

This chain uses TRBV5-6 with TRBJ2-7, with D maybe TRBD2 (6 bases). The CDR3 consists of 13 residues. Germline V lookup: CDR1 SGHDT, CDR2 YYEEEE. Trimming shortened V by 2 bases and J by 3 bases, and 9 bases separated the two germline ends. This CDR3 is CASSLGGVYEQYF. The CDR3 coding sequence is TGTGCCAGCAGCTTAGGAGGGGTCTACGAGCAGTACTTC. Full variable domain (remainder filled in from reference TRBV5-6 and TRBJ2-7): DAGVTQSPTHLIKTRGQQVTLRCSPKSGHDTVSWYQQALGQGPQFIFQYYEEEERQRGNFPDRFSGHQFPNYSSELNVNALLLGDSALYLCASSLGGVYEQYFGPGTRLTVT.